This TCR beta chain emerged from a study of T cell repertoires in cytomegalovirus infection. One entry per CDR3 protein, called by TCRdb with MiXCR from the reads. This table holds fewer than 550,000 distinct CDR3 sequences, 31% found once. The table lists this clonotype with many counts. The germline V gene encodes CDR1 SGHTA and CDR2 FQGNSA. Germline trimming cut 3 bases from V and 6 bases from J; bases unmatched to any gene: 9. This CDR3 is built from 16 residues. The sequenced sample consisted of PBMCs. The rearrangement links TRBV7-2 to TRBJ2-2; 8 bases match TRBD1. The origin of this receptor is a human donor in good health (CMV status not recorded). Some clones in this sample may be carry-over from other donors' samples. CDR3 DNA: TGTGCCAGCAGCTTGATTCAAGCAGGGGGCCCCGGGGAGCTGTTTTTT. Protein sequence: CASSLIQAGGPGELFF.